A selection of T cell receptor beta chains follows, all from one sample in a study of control samples from healthy donors and cancer patients. Produced via immunoSEQ multiplex PCR; TCRdb's table is partial and in-frame only. Here the sample spans 130,000 to 150,000 clones, 88% being singletons. Sequencing input: blood. Receptors originate from a woman in her thirties in good health. The CDR3 runs from the conserved cysteine through the conserved F or W. Each record gives: clone size, D gene, J gene, V gene, CDR3 DNA, CDR3 protein. D genes are given only for firm matches. Not all rows give a size; the values are once, few, many and, for expanded clones, a class.

NA,NA,TRBJ1-1,TRBV18,TGTGCCAGCTCACCCCCCGGGATGGGGATGAACACTGAAGCTTTCTTT,CASSPPGMGMNTEAFF
NA,TRBD1,TRBJ1-6,TRBV4-2,TGTGCCAGCAGGGACAGGGGAGATTCACCCCTCCACTTT,CASRDRGDSPLHF
NA,NA,TRBJ1-2,TRBV5-5,TGTGCCAGCAGCACCTCGGGGGCACAGGGCTACACCTTC,CASSTSGAQGYTF
NA,TRBD2,TRBJ2-1,TRBV6-5,TGTGCCAGCAGTTACCTGGGGGGGGGAGGCGAGCAGTTCTTC,CASSYLGGGGEQFF
NA,NA,TRBJ2-5,TRBV3-1/TRBV3-2,TGTGCCAGCAGCCCCAGCGGAGAGACCCAGTACTTC,CASSPSGETQYF
NA,NA,TRBJ2-7,TRBV27,TGTGCCAGCAGTTTACGGGGGCCAAGCTCCTACGAGCAGTACTTC,CASSLRGPSSYEQYF
NA,NA,TRBJ2-1,TRBV20-1,TGCAGTGCTGGTGGGGACTTGAATGAGCAGTTCTTC,CSAGGDLNEQFF
few,NA,TRBJ1-1,TRBV5-1,TGCGCCAGCAGCTTAAGGTCAACAGGGACAACTGAAGCTTTCTTT,CASSLRSTGTTEAFF
NA,TRBD1,TRBJ1-5,TRBV18,TGTGCCAGCTCTCCGGACAGGCCCGATAGCAATCAGCCCCAGCATTTT,CASSPDRPDSNQPQHF
NA,TRBD1,TRBJ1-5,TRBV10-2,TGCGCCAGCAGTGTCGGGGACAGGGGAGTTGACCAGCCCCAGCATTTT,CASSVGDRGVDQPQHF
NA,NA,TRBJ1-5,TRBV5-1,TGCGCCAGCAGCTTGGGGGGGTTAAGCAATCAGCCCCAGCATTTT,CASSLGGLSNQPQHF
NA,NA,TRBJ2-3,TRBV18,TGTGCCAGCTCACCGAGACAGAACACAGATACGCAGTATTTT,CASSPRQNTDTQYF
NA,NA,TRBJ2-3,TRBV9,TGTGCCAGCAGCGGGGGGAATTCCCACACAGATACGCAGTATTTT,CASSGGNSHTDTQYF
NA,NA,TRBJ1-5,TRBV30,TGTGCCTGGAGTGTAAGTACCCATCAGCCCCAGCATTTT,CAWSVSTHQPQHF
NA,TRBD2,TRBJ2-7,TRBV10-3,TGTGCCATCAGATCTAGCGGTTACGAGCAGTACTTC,CAIRSSGYEQYF
once,TRBD1,TRBJ2-1,TRBV6-4,TGTGCCAGCAGTGACGGGACAGGGAATATGAATGAGCAGTTCTTC,CASSDGTGNMNEQFF
NA,NA,TRBJ2-3,TRBV30,TGTGCCTGGAGTGTGGGGGATACGCAGTATTTT,CAWSVGDTQYF
NA,NA,TRBJ2-2,TRBV6-2/TRBV6-3,TGTGCCAGCAGTGTCCGCTTTAGGGCCGGGGAGCTGTTTTTT,CASSVRFRAGELFF
NA,NA,TRBJ2-5,TRBV5-4,TGTGCCAGCAGCTTGCTCAGTACTAAAGAGACCCAGTACTTC,CASSLLSTKETQYF
NA,NA,TRBJ1-2,TRBV3-1/TRBV3-2,TGTGCCAGCAGCCAAGAGGATAACTATGGCTACACCTTC,CASSQEDNYGYTF
NA,NA,TRBJ2-3,TRBV6-5,TGTGCCAGCAGAAACACGGGGAACACAGATACGCAGTATTTT,CASRNTGNTDTQYF
NA,NA,TRBJ2-5,TRBV20-1,TGCAGTGCTAGCGGCCAAGAGACCCAGTACTTC,CSASGQETQYF
NA,TRBD1,TRBJ2-1,TRBV9,TGTGCCAGCAGCGTAAGGGGGACAGGGGGTGGCAATGAGCAGTTCTTC,CASSVRGTGGGNEQFF
NA,NA,TRBJ1-1,TRBV3-1/TRBV3-2,TGTGCCAGCAGCCAAGTTCCCACGCTTTCTGAAGCTTTCTTT,CASSQVPTLSEAFF
NA,NA,TRBJ2-7,TRBV9,TGTGCCAGCAGCCCCATGGTACAGGCCTACGAGCAGTACTTC,CASSPMVQAYEQYF
NA,NA,TRBJ2-3,TRBV7-9,TGTGCCAGCAGCTTCGAGACACCAGATACGCAGTATTTT,CASSFETPDTQYF
NA,NA,TRBJ2-1,TRBV19,TGTGCCAGTAGTCTCCGAACGGTCGACAATGAGCAGTTCTTC,CASSLRTVDNEQFF
once,NA,TRBJ1-4,TRBV5-4,TGTGCCAGCAGCCGTACAGGGATTAATGAAAAACTGTTTTTT,CASSRTGINEKLFF
NA,NA,TRBJ2-1,TRBV5-8,TGTGCCAGCAGCTTGTATTCCACCTCCTACAATGAGCAGTTCTTC,CASSLYSTSYNEQFF